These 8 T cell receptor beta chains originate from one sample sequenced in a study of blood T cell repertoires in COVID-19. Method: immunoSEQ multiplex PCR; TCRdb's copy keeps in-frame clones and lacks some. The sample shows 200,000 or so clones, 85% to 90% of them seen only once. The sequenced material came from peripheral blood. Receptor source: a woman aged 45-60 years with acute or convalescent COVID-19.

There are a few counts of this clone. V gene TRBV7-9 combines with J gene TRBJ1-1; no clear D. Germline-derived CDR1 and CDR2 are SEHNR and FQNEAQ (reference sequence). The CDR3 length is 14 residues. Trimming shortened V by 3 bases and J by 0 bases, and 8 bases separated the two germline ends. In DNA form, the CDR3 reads TGTGCCAGCAGCTTTCTGGCCGTGAACACTGAAGCTTTCTTT. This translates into CASSFLAVNTEAFF.

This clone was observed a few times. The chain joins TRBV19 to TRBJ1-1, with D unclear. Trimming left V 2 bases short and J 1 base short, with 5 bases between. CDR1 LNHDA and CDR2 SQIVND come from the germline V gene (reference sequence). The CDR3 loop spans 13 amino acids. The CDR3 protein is CASSIQENTEAFF. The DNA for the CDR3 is TGTGCCAGTAGTATACAGGAGAACACTGAAGCTTTCTTT.

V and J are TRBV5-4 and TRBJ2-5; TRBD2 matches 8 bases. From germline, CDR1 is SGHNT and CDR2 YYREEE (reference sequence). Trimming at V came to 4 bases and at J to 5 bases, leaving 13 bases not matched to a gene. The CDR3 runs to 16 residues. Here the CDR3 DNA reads TGTGCCAGCAGCCCCGGGACTTATGAGCGGGGGGAGACCCAGTACTTC. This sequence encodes CASSPGTYERGETQYF.

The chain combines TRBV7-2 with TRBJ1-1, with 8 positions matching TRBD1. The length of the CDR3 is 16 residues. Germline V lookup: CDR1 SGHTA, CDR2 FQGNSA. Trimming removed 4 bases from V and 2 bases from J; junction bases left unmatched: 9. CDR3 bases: TGTGCCAGCAGCTCCCAGGGGGCGAGGAAAAACACTGAAGCTTTCTTT. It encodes CASSSQGARKNTEAFF.

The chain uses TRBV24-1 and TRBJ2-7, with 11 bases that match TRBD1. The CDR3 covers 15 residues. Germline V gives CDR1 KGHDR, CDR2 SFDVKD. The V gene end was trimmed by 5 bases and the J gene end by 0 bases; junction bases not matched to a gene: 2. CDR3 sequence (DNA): TGTGCCACCAGTGCGGGACAGGGGGACTCCTACGAGCAGTACTTC. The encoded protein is CATSAGQGDSYEQYF.

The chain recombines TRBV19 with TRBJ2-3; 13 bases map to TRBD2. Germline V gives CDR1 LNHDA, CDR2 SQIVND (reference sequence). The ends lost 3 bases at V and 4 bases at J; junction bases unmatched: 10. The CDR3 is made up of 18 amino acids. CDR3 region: CASSIGTSGTPGADTQYF. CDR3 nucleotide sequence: TGTGCCAGTAGTATCGGGACTAGCGGGACCCCGGGTGCAGATACGCAGTATTTT.

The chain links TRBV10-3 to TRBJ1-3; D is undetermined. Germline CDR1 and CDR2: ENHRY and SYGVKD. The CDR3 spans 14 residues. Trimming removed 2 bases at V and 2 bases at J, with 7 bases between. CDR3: CAISEGHAGNTIYF. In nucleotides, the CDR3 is TGTGCCATCAGTGAGGGGCATGCTGGAAACACCATATATTTT.

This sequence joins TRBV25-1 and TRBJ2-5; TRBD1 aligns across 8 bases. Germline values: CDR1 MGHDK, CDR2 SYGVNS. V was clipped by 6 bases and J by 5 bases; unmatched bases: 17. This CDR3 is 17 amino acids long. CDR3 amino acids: CASSARTHGQGGETQYF. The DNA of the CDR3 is TGTGCCAGCAGCGCCAGGACGCACGGACAGGGCGGGGAGACCCAGTACTTC. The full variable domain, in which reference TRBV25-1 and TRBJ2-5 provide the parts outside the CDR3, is EADIYQTPRYLVIGTGKKITLECSQTMGHDKMYWYQQDPGMELHLIHYSYGVNSTEKGDLSSESTVSRIRTEHFPLTLESARPSHTSQYLCASSARTHGQGGETQYFGPGTRLLVL.